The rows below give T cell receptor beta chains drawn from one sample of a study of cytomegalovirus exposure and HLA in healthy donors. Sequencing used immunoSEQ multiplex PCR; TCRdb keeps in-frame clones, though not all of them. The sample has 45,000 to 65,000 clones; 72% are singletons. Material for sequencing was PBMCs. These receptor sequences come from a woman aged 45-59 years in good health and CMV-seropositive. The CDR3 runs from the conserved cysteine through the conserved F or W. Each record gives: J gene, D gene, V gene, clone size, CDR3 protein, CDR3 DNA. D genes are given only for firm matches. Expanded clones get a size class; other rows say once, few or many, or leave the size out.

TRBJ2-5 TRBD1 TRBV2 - CASNRQGAAKTQYF TGTGCCAGCAATCGGCAGGGGGCCGCGAAGACCCAGTACTTC
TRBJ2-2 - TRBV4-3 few CASSQRIPRTKGGSTGELFF TGCGCCAGCAGCCAGAGGATCCCACGGACTAAAGGGGGCAGCACCGGGGAGCTGTTTTTT
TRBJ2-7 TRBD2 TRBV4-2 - CASSRGSGGNYEQYF TGTGCCAGCAGCCGGGGCAGCGGGGGGAATTACGAGCAGTACTTC
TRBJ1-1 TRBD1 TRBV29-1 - CSVGQGGENTEAFF TGCAGCGTTGGCCAGGGGGGCGAGAACACTGAAGCTTTCTTT
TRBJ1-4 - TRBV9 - CASSSQGRANEKLFF TGTGCCAGCAGCTCCCAGGGGAGAGCTAATGAAAAACTGTTTTTT
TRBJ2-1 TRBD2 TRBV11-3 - CASSPPTSVEQFF TGTGCCAGCAGCCCCCCGACTAGCGTAGAACAGTTCTTC
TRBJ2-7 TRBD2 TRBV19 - CASNPSGGHYEQYF TGTGCCAGTAACCCTAGCGGGGGGCACTACGAGCAGTACTTC
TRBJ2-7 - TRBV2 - CASEGGTVPREQYF TGTGCCTCAGAAGGAGGTACTGTCCCTAGGGAGCAGTACTTC
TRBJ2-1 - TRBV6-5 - CASRAQHSSYNEQFF TGTGCCAGCAGGGCTCAACACAGCTCCTACAATGAGCAGTTCTTC
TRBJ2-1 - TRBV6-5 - CASSRTGRWVF TGTGCCAGCAGCCGGACGGGGAGGTGGGTCTTC
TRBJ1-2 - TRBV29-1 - CSVGFGGGFYGYTF TGCAGCGTTGGCTTCGGCGGGGGTTTCTATGGCTACACCTTC
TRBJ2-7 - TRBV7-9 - CASSPTRGYYEQYF TGTGCCAGCAGCCCCACAAGGGGCTACTACGAGCAGTACTTC
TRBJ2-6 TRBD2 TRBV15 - CATSRRGAGANVLTF TGTGCCACCTCCCGACGGGGGGCTGGGGCCAACGTCCTGACTTTC
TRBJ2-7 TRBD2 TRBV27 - CASRIAGLSEQYF TGTGCCAGCAGAATAGCGGGACTTTCCGAGCAGTACTTC
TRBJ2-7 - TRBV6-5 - CASRRALSYEQYF TGTGCCAGCAGGAGGGCTCTCTCCTACGAGCAGTACTTC
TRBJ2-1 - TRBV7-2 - CASSLVAGSSGGEQFF TGTGCCAGCAGCTTAGTTGCGGGATCCTCTGGGGGTGAGCAGTTCTTC
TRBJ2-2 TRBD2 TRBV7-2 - CASSRLGLAGGELFF TGTGCCAGCAGCCGCCTCGGACTAGCGGGCGGGGAGCTGTTTTTT
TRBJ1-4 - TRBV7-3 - CASSPSANEKLFF TGTGCCAGCAGCCCTTCGGCTAATGAAAAACTGTTTTTT
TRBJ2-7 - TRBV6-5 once CASGGAGGGSYEQYF TGTGCCAGCGGAGGAGCGGGTGGGGGCTCCTACGAGCAGTACTTC
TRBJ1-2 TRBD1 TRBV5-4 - CASSPGQGGVGYGYTF TGTGCCAGCAGCCCAGGACAGGGAGGTGTGGGCTATGGCTACACCTTC
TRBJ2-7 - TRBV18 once CASSPLEPELSYEQYF TGTGCCAGCTCACCACTAGAACCGGAGCTCTCCTACGAGCAGTACTTC
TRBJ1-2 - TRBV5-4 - CASSLGQSNYGYTF TGTGCCAGCAGCTTGGGACAGTCTAACTATGGCTACACCTTC
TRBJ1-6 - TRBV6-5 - CASSRGTYSPLHF TGTGCCAGCAGTCGGGGAACATATTCACCCCTCCACTTT
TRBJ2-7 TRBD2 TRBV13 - CASARGRTYEQYF TGTGCCAGCGCCCGCGGGAGGACTTACGAGCAGTACTTC
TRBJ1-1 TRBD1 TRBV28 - CASTTQGSHTEAFF TGTGCCAGCACGACACAGGGGTCCCACACTGAAGCTTTCTTT
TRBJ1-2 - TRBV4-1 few CASSQDLRGVQGNYGYTF TGCGCCAGCAGCCAAGATCTGAGGGGAGTCCAGGGGAACTATGGCTACACCTTC
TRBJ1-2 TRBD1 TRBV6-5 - CASSYSLDRAYGYTF TGTGCCAGCAGTTACTCCCTCGACAGGGCCTATGGCTACACCTTC
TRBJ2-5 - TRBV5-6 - CASTLTSRGWETQYF TGTGCCAGCACCTTGACTAGTAGGGGGTGGGAGACCCAGTACTTC
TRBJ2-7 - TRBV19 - CASSPGSYYEQYF TGTGCCAGTAGTCCCGGGTCTTACTACGAGCAGTACTTC
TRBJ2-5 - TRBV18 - CASSQTGGQETQYF TGTGCCAGCTCACAGACAGGTGGGCAAGAGACCCAGTACTTC
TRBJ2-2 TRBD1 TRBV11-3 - CASSSRDRGSGGELFF TGTGCCAGCAGCTCCCGGGACAGGGGGTCCGGCGGGGAGCTGTTTTTT
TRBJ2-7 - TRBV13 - CASSLGDRTYEQYF TGTGCCAGCAGCTTAGGGGACAGAACCTACGAGCAGTACTTC
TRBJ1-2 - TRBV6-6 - CASVGSGPTGGYTF TGTGCCAGCGTTGGGTCCGGCCCGACCGGGGGCTACACCTTC
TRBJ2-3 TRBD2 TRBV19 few CASSYGGGIRADTQYF TGTGCCAGTAGTTATGGCGGGGGAATCAGAGCAGATACGCAGTATTTT
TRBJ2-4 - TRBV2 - CASSAGLAKNIQYF TGTGCCAGCAGCGCGGGACTAGCCAAAAACATTCAGTACTTC
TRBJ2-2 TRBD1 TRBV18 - CASSDLQGIAGELFF TGTGCCAGCTCAGATTTACAGGGGATCGCCGGGGAGCTGTTTTTT
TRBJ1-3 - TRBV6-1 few CASSDLGLSSGNTIYF TGTGCCAGCAGTGATCTGGGGCTGAGCTCTGGAAACACCATATATTTT
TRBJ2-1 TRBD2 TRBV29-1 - CSVGGGSGSYNEQFF TGCAGCGTTGGCGGGGGAAGCGGGAGCTACAATGAGCAGTTCTTC
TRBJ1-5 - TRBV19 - CASSLYGTPLMPQHF TGTGCCAGTAGTCTCTACGGGACACCTCTGATGCCCCAGCATTTT
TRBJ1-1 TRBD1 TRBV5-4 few CASSLGADRAYTEAFF TGTGCCAGCAGCTTAGGTGCCGACAGGGCGTACACTGAAGCTTTCTTT
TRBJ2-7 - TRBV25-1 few CASSESTKPREQYF TGTGCCAGCAGTGAGAGTACTAAGCCGCGGGAACAGTACTTC
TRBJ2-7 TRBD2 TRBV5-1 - CASSPGLAGGQTYEQYF TGCGCCAGCAGCCCGGGACTAGCGGGGGGTCAAACCTACGAGCAGTACTTC
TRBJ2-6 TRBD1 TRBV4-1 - CASSQDRTGAGANVLTF TGCGCCAGCAGCCAAGATCGGACAGGGGCTGGGGCCAACGTCCTGACTTTC
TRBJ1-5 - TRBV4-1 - CASSQTGRGYNQPQHF TGCGCCAGCAGCCAAACAGGGAGAGGGTACAATCAGCCCCAGCATTTT
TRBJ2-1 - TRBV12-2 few CASRSPGEQFF TGTGCAAGTCGCAGTCCGGGAGAGCAGTTCTTC
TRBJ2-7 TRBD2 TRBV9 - CASSSSGGYEQYF TGTGCCAGCAGCTCCTCGGGGGGCTACGAGCAGTACTTC
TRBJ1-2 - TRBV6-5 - CASTRGFYGYTF TGTGCCAGCACCCGGGGGTTCTATGGCTACACCTTC
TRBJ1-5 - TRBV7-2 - CASSPDSGPRQPQHF TGTGCCAGCAGCCCGGATTCAGGGCCGCGACAGCCCCAGCATTTT
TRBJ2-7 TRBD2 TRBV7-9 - CASNLGAGAWYF TGTGCCAGCAACTTAGGTGCGGGAGCCTGGTACTTC